This record looks at one TCR beta chain sequence and its context. Treatment reported: preoperative locoregional IRX-2 cytokine immunotherapy. Samples came from a phase Ib trial of preoperative locoregional IRX-2 cytokine immunotherapy. These data come from a study of preoperative IRX-2 immunotherapy in early breast cancer. TCRdb keeps only in-frame clones here, not all; method: immunoSEQ multiplex PCR. The sample lists about 98,000 clones, 86% occurring once. This sequence was found in a human donor with breast cancer. The sample consisted of tumor tissue, taken after IRX-2 immunotherapy.

This CDR3 reads CSGDRDRGLLGTYEQYF. The CDR3 DNA reads TGCAGCGGTGACCGGGACAGGGGGCTGCTAGGTACCTACGAGCAGTACTTC. The V gene is TRBV29-1, the J gene TRBJ2-7; 12 bases agree with TRBD1. This CDR3 is built from 17 residues. Germline loops: CDR1 SQVTM, CDR2 ANQGSEA. V was clipped by 7 bases and J by 2 bases; unmatched bases: 15.